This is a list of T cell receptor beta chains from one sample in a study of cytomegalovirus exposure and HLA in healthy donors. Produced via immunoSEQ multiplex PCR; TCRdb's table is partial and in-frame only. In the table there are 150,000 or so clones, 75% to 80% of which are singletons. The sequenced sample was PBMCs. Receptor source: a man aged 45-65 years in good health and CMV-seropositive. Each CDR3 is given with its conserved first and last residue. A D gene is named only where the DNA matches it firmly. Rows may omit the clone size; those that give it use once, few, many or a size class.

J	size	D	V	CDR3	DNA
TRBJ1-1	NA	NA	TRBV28	CASSPKWTDWGDTEAFF	TGTGCCAGCAGTCCGAAGTGGACGGACTGGGGGGACACTGAAGCTTTCTTT
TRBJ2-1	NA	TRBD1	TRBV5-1	CASSGGQHYNEQFF	TGCGCCAGCAGCGGGGGACAGCACTACAATGAGCAGTTCTTC
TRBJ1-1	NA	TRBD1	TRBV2	CASDRQGGTEAFF	TGTGCCAGCGATCGACAGGGGGGAACTGAAGCTTTCTTT
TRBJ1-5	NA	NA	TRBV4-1	CASSQPIFGISNQPQHF	TGCGCCAGCAGCCAACCAATCTTCGGGATAAGCAATCAGCCCCAGCATTTT
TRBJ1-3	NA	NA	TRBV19	CASTGNTIYF	TGTGCCAGTACAGGAAACACCATATATTTT
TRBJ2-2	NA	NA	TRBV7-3	CASGRTANTGELFF	TGTGCCAGTGGGCGGACAGCCAACACCGGGGAGCTGTTTTTT
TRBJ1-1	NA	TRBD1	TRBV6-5	CASRRRDRADTEAFF	TGTGCCAGCAGGCGCAGGGACAGGGCCGATACTGAAGCTTTCTTT
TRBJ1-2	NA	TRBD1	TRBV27	CASSQGANYGYTF	TGTGCCAGCAGTCAGGGGGCCAACTATGGCTACACCTTC
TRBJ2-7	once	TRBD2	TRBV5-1	CASSNGRAYEQYF	TGCGCCAGCAGCAACGGGAGGGCCTACGAGCAGTACTTC
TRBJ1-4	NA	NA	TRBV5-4	CASSLYDEKLFF	TGTGCCAGCAGCTTGTATGATGAAAAACTGTTTTTT
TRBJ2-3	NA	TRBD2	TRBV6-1	CASSEGTSGGASTDTQYF	TGTGCCAGCAGTGAAGGGACTAGCGGGGGGGCTAGCACAGATACGCAGTATTTT
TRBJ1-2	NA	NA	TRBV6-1	CASSEGLWENYGYTF	TGTGCCAGCAGTGAAGGTTTATGGGAGAACTATGGCTACACCTTC
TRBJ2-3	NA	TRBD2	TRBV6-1	CASSEVWGGGADTQYF	TGTGCCAGCAGTGAAGTTTGGGGCGGGGGAGCAGATACGCAGTATTTT
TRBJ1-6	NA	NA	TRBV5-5	CASSLTGHNSPLHF	TGTGCCAGCAGCCTTACAGGGCACAATTCACCCCTCCACTTT